The next 11 T cell receptor beta chains were all read from a single sample in a study of CD8 T cells in Susac syndrome. RNA totalling about 0.45 to 1 ug underwent reverse transcription with random hexamers. TCRdb called the immunoSEQ multiplex PCR reads again in MiXCR, with one record for every CDR3 protein. The data show about 290,000 distinct CDR3 sequences, with roughly 90% seen just once and approximately 0.2% held by the top ten. Sequencing was done on a sample of CD8+ T cells from PBMCs. These receptor sequences come from a human donor with multiple sclerosis.

CDR3 DNA sequence: TGTGCCAGCAGCTTAGAAAATGGATATACGCAGTATTTT. Translated, it gives CASSLENGYTQYF. This sequence joins TRBV7-9 and TRBJ2-3; no clear D. The CDR3 length is 13 residues. V lost 1 base to trimming and J lost 7 bases, with 9 bases between them. CDR1 is SEHNR, CDR2 FQNEAQ, per germline (reference sequence).

The CDR3 sequence: CSGPLGLEQYF. Here the CDR3 DNA reads TGCAGCGGCCCATTGGGCCTCGAGCAGTACTTC. The rearrangement uses TRBV20-1 and TRBJ2-7; no firm D call. Germline V gene data show CDR1 as DFQATT and CDR2 as SNEGSKA (reference sequence). The CDR3 loop spans 11 amino acids.

The rearrangement uses TRBV12-3 or TRBV12-4 and TRBJ1-2; D remains ambiguous. The CDR3 consists of 15 residues. V was cut by 6 bases and J by 3 bases, with 17 bases left in between. CDR3 residues: CASSLRDMGHYGYTF. The CDR3 DNA follows: TGTGCCAGCAGCTTAAGAGACATGGGCCACTATGGCTACACCTTC.

This rearrangement joins TRBV28 to TRBJ2-5; 12 bases match TRBD2. Germline V gives CDR1 MDHEN, CDR2 SYDVKM. With V trimmed by 3 bases and J by 2 bases, 10 bases remained unmatched. The CDR3 has 18 residues. CDR3 in amino acids: CASSFQLAGGQWQETQYF. In nucleotides, the CDR3 is TGTGCCAGCAGTTTCCAACTAGCGGGGGGCCAATGGCAAGAGACCCAGTACTTC.

This chain uses TRBV24-1 with TRBJ1-1; 10 bases fit TRBD1. The CDR3 sequence is 15 residues long. CDR1 KGHDR and CDR2 SFDVKD come from the germline V gene. Trimming removed 2 bases from V and 4 bases from J; junction bases left unmatched: 3. The chain's CDR3 is CATSDSRQGATEAFF. The CDR3 DNA reads TGTGCCACCAGTGATTCCAGACAGGGGGCCACTGAAGCTTTCTTT.

J is TRBJ1-1 and V is TRBV20-1; D is perhaps TRBD1 (5 bases). The CDR3 is made up of 13 amino acids. Germline V gene lookup returns CDR1 DFQATT and CDR2 SNEGSKA (reference sequence). CDR3 region: CSPVPRTSTRAFF. The CDR3 DNA is TGCAGCCCCGTGCCCAGGACATCTACTCGGGCTTTCTTT.

This clonotype turned up a few times. J is TRBJ2-5 and V is TRBV10-3, with TRBD1 identical over 9 bases. CDR3 size: 13 residues. CDR1 and CDR2 from the germline V gene are ENHRY and SYGVKD. Trimming at V came to 8 bases and at J to 1 base, leaving 2 bases not matched to a gene. The CDR3 nucleotides are TGTGCCATCGGACAGGGGTCCCAAGAGACCCAGTACTTC. This codes for CAIGQGSQETQYF.

The rearrangement links TRBV3-1 to TRBJ2-6; 9 nucleotides align to TRBD1. Trimming at V came to 4 bases and at J to 2 bases, leaving 6 bases not matched to a gene. The CDR3 runs to 17 residues. Per germline, CDR1 LGHDT and CDR2 YNNKEL (reference sequence). The CDR3 sequence is CASSRDRVIPGANVLTF. For the CDR3, the DNA is TGTGCCAGCAGCCGGGACAGGGTGATCCCTGGGGCCAACGTCCTGACTTTC.

CDR3 sequence: CASSFGTLPSTDTQYF. CDR3 bases: TGTGCCAGCAGCTTCGGGACATTGCCTAGCACAGATACGCAGTATTTT. The rearrangement uses TRBV27 and TRBJ2-3; D might be TRBD1 (6 bases). In germline, CDR1 is MNHEY, CDR2 SMNVEV (reference sequence). This CDR3 comprises 16 residues. V lost 6 bases to trimming and J lost 0 bases, with 16 bases between them.

The chain links TRBV28 to TRBJ2-5, with unresolved D. Germline V lookup: CDR1 MDHEN, CDR2 SYDVKM. V was shortened by 11 bases and J by 0 bases, with 13 bases between the two germline ends. There are 13 residues in the CDR3. DNA for the CDR3: TGTGCCGGGTCCAGCCCGTACCAAGAGACCCAGTACTTC. It translates to CAGSSPYQETQYF.

The V and J genes are TRBV20-1 and TRBJ2-2; 8 positions agree with TRBD1. Trimming at V came to 5 bases and at J to 3 bases, leaving 2 bases not matched to a gene. The CDR3 extends over 13 amino acids. Germline V gene sequence: CDR1 DFQATT, CDR2 SNEGSKA (reference sequence). The CDR3 DNA reads TGCAGTGCTGAGACAGGGGACACCGGGGAGCTGTTTTTT. Translating gives CSAETGDTGELFF.